This passage covers 25 T cell receptor beta chains from one sample sequenced in a study of vaccination and CD4 T cells after COVID-19. Treatment defined: roughly ten-day PBMC culture with coronavirus spike peptide pools or control peptides (ViraFEST assay). These receptors have no identified antigens. An Oncomine TCR Beta short-read assay was used to sequence the DNA from cultured CD4+ T cells. TCRdb reanalysed the PCR reads using MiXCR and keeps one entry per CDR3 protein. The data hold some 14,000 distinct CDR3 sequences, with over 60% observed a single time. The source material was CD4+ T cells from blood, cultured in vitro. The origin of the receptors is a human donor who had recovered from COVID-19.

This chain connects TRBV11-2 to TRBJ2-1, with D possibly matching TRBD1 (6 bases). Germline CDR1 and CDR2: SGHAT and FQNNGV. This CDR3 is built from 14 residues. The V end lost 3 bases, the J end lost 7 bases, and 13 bases lay between the germline ends. DNA of the CDR3: TGTGCCAGCAGCTTTTCTCGGACAGTAAATGAGCAGTTCTTC. Protein sequence: CASSFSRTVNEQFF.

The chain employs TRBV28 and TRBJ1-2, with D possibly being TRBD1 (6 bases). From germline, CDR1 is MDHEN and CDR2 SYDVKM. The germline V and J ends were trimmed by 6 bases and 8 bases, with 19 bases remaining between them. The CDR3 length is 14 residues. The CDR3 sequence is CASRESGGARGYTF. DNA for the CDR3: TGTGCCAGCAGGGAAAGTGGGGGGGCCCGAGGCTACACCTTC.

The V gene is TRBV6-2 or TRBV6-3, the J gene TRBJ1-2; D is perhaps TRBD1 (5 bases). This CDR3 contains 16 residues. The V end lost 6 bases, the J end lost 7 bases, and 24 bases lay between the germline ends. Germline CDR1 and CDR2: MNHEY and SVGEGT. CDR3 sequence reads: CASSGVRGTPRGGYTF. DNA for the CDR3: TGTGCCAGCAGCGGAGTTCGAGGGACCCCGAGGGGTGGCTACACCTTC.

This CDR3 reads CASSIATTNYGYTF. CDR3 DNA: TGTGCCAGTAGTATTGCCACCACTAACTATGGCTACACCTTC. The rearrangement joins TRBV19 to TRBJ1-2; D is unresolved. The CDR3 length is 14 residues. Trimming removed 3 bases from V and 0 bases from J, with 8 bases in between. The germline V gene encodes CDR1 LNHDA and CDR2 SQIVND (reference sequence).

This clonotype was detected only a few times. The rearrangement joins TRBV19 to TRBJ1-5, with D unclear. Germline V CDR1 and CDR2: LNHDA, SQIVND (reference sequence). With 3 bases removed from V and 2 bases from J, the gap between germline ends came to 11 bases. The CDR3 sequence is 15 residues long. This chain's CDR3 is CASSMGREGNQPQHF. The CDR3 DNA follows: TGTGCCAGTAGTATGGGAAGAGAGGGCAATCAGCCCCAGCATTTT.

The chain has TRBV6-5 and TRBJ1-6, with no clear D. The CDR3 totals 13 residues. Per germline, CDR1 MNHEY and CDR2 SVGAGI. Trimming took 4 bases from V and 10 from J, leaving 11 bases between them. Written as DNA, the CDR3 is TGTGCCAGCAGTTTCAGTTTCGGGTCACCCCTCCACTTT. Translation: CASSFSFGSPLHF.

The chain couples TRBV7-2 to TRBJ1-2, with D hard to call. The ends were cut back, 1 base at V and 6 bases at J, with 9 bases in the middle. The CDR3 is made up of 13 amino acids. The germline V gene has CDR1 SGHTA and CDR2 FQGNSA. The CDR3 coding sequence is TGTGCCAGCAGCTTAGGGGGTCGGAATGGCTACACCTTC. Translated, it gives CASSLGGRNGYTF.

V and J are TRBV27 and TRBJ2-2; 13 bases agree with TRBD2. Germline V gene lookup returns CDR1 MNHEY and CDR2 SMNVEV (reference sequence). With 7 bases clipped from V and 1 base from J, the junction kept 3 bases outside the gene matches. CDR3 length: 16 amino acids. This chain's CDR3 is CASTRLAGGNTGELFF. The DNA for the CDR3 is TGTGCCAGCACCCGACTAGCGGGAGGGAACACCGGGGAGCTGTTTTTT.

The genes are TRBV6-1 and TRBJ1-2, with D perhaps TRBD1 (5 bases). Deletions cut 7 bases from V and 8 bases from J, with 14 bases between. The germline V gene encodes CDR1 MNHNS and CDR2 SASEGT. The CDR3 is 12 amino acids. CDR3 amino acids: CASMGPAGGYTF. CDR3 in DNA: TGTGCCAGCATGGGACCCGCGGGGGGCTACACCTTC.

The V and J genes are TRBV7-2 and TRBJ2-1; 12 bases align to TRBD2. J was trimmed by 2 bases and V by 5 bases; bases with no gene match: 7. In germline, CDR1 is SGHTA, CDR2 FQGNSA. The CDR3 is 17 amino acids. As DNA, the CDR3 is TGTGCCAGCAGCCCTCGACTAGCGGGAGTAACCTACAATGAGCAGTTCTTC. Amino acid sequence: CASSPRLAGVTYNEQFF.

This clonotype is large by share. V usage is TRBV7-2 and J usage is TRBJ2-2; unclear D gene. The V gene's germline CDR1 is SGHTA and CDR2 FQGNSA. This CDR3 is built from 13 residues. The ends were cut back, 5 bases at V and 2 bases at J, with 6 bases in the middle. The chain's CDR3 is CASSPYNTGELFF. The CDR3 DNA follows: TGTGCCAGCAGCCCCTATAACACCGGGGAGCTGTTTTTT.

This clonotype has only a few counts. The chain recombines TRBV11-2 with TRBJ2-7, with 7 bases fitting TRBD1. This CDR3 is built from 17 residues. CDR1 SGHAT and CDR2 FQNNGV come from the germline V gene. The V and J ends lost 0 bases and 4 bases, in that order; junction bases with no gene match: 12. The CDR3 nucleotides read TGTGCCAGCAGCTTAGAGGGGACCGGGACAGTGTTATACGAGCAGTACTTC. This gives the protein CASSLEGTGTVLYEQYF.

The gene calls are TRBV7-8 and TRBJ1-5, with D possibly TRBD1 on 5 matching bases. V lost 7 bases and J 2 bases, leaving 18 bases between the germline ends. This CDR3 is 16 amino acids long. Germline V lookup: CDR1 SGHVS, CDR2 FQNEAQ. The CDR3 DNA reads as TGTGCCAGCACCAAAGTTGGGGCGGCTGGCAATCAGCCCCAGCATTTT. Protein product: CASTKVGAAGNQPQHF.

J is TRBJ1-5 and V is TRBV6-2 or TRBV6-3; 7 bases agree with TRBD1. Germline CDR1 MNHEY, CDR2 SVGEGT. Trimming removed 1 base from V and 3 bases from J; junction bases left unmatched: 3. The CDR3 totals 15 residues. The CDR3 DNA sequence: TGTGCCAGCAGTTACTTAGACAGGGTCAATCAGCCCCAGCATTTT. Translating gives CASSYLDRVNQPQHF.

The chain uses TRBV24-1 and TRBJ1-2; D unclear. This CDR3 is built from 14 residues. Germline CDR1 reads KGHDR; CDR2 reads SFDVKD. V gave up 2 bases and J gave up 4 bases, with 10 bases separating them. In nucleotides, the CDR3 is TGTGCCACCAGTGATTCGGGTCGAATCTATGGCTACACCTTC. Residues: CATSDSGRIYGYTF.

This clonotype was detected a few times. The rearrangement links TRBV6-1 to TRBJ1-3; 12 positions match TRBD1. Germline V gene data show CDR1 as MNHNS and CDR2 as SASEGT. V shed 6 bases, J shed 5 bases, and the junction held 5 bases outside the gene matches. The CDR3 sequence is 15 residues long. CDR3 amino acids: CASSRRDRGRNTIYF. The CDR3 nucleotides are TGTGCCAGCAGCCGCCGGGACAGGGGGCGAAACACCATATATTTT.

This rearrangement joins TRBV7-9 to TRBJ1-5; tentatively, D is TRBD1 (5 bases). V lost 3 bases and J lost 3, with 15 bases in between. Germline values: CDR1 SEHNR, CDR2 FQNEAQ (reference sequence). The length of the CDR3 is 16 residues. The CDR3 sequence is CASSFGLGPLNQPQHF. Written as DNA, the CDR3 is TGTGCCAGCAGCTTCGGGTTGGGGCCCCTCAATCAGCCCCAGCATTTT.

The CDR3 here is CAYSPGDTEAFF. In DNA form, the CDR3 reads TGTGCCTACTCACCAGGGGACACTGAAGCTTTCTTT. The rearrangement joins TRBV30 to TRBJ1-1; tentative D call: TRBD1 (6 bases). Trimming left V 7 bases short and J 3 bases short, with 12 bases between. CDR3 size: 12 residues. The germline CDR1 and CDR2 sequences are GTSNPN and SVGIG (reference sequence).

This chain joins TRBV30 and TRBJ1-5; the D is unclear. Germline-derived CDR1 and CDR2 are GTSNPN and SVGIG (reference sequence). The CDR3 runs to 14 residues. Trimming removed 1 base from V and 1 base from J, with 8 bases in between. This CDR3 is CAWSAGGSNQPQHF. In nucleotides, the CDR3 is TGTGCCTGGAGTGCGGGTGGCAGCAATCAGCCCCAGCATTTT.

A few counts support this clonotype. The chain combines TRBV20-1 with TRBJ1-2; the match to TRBD1 covers 9 bases. The CDR3 sequence is 15 residues long. V lost 3 bases, J lost 2 bases, and 7 bases stayed unmatched. The germline CDR1 and CDR2 sequences are DFQATT and SNEGSKA (reference sequence). Here the CDR3 reads CSASTSGTGNYGYTF. CDR3 in DNA: TGCAGTGCTAGCACATCCGGGACAGGGAACTATGGCTACACCTTC.

V usage is TRBV2 and J usage is TRBJ1-4, with TRBD1 matching over 9 bases. The J segment lost 8 bases and the V segment lost 4 bases, leaving 11 bases of the junction unmatched. The CDR3 length is 16 residues. In germline, CDR1 is SNHLY, CDR2 FYNNEI. CDR3 protein: CASSAGDRVRKEKLFF. CDR3 coding DNA: TGTGCCAGCAGTGCTGGGGACAGGGTACGTAAGGAAAAACTGTTTTTT.

This chain connects TRBV6-2 or TRBV6-3 to TRBJ2-1; maybe TRBD2 (7 bases). This CDR3 comprises 16 residues. V was cut by 7 bases and J by 0 bases, with 16 bases left in between. Germline V gene data show CDR1 as MNHEY and CDR2 as SVGEGT. CDR3 DNA: TGTGCCAGCAATCGGGGGGCGGTGAGCTCCTACAATGAGCAGTTCTTC. Its protein product is CASNRGAVSSYNEQFF.

The gene calls are TRBV28 and TRBJ1-2, with unresolved D. This CDR3 spans 12 amino acids. Deletions cut 1 base from V and 5 bases from J, with 5 bases between. CDR1 and CDR2 (germline): MDHEN, SYDVKM. The DNA of the CDR3 is TGTGCCAGCAGTTTATCGGGGTATGGCTACACCTTC. Translation gives CASSLSGYGYTF.

V gene TRBV6-2 or TRBV6-3 combines with J gene TRBJ2-1, with 9 bases lining up with TRBD1. The CDR3 runs 14 residues. With V trimmed by 7 bases and J by 5 bases, 6 bases remained unmatched. CDR1 is MNHEY and CDR2 is SVGEGT in the germline V gene. The CDR3 region is CASTLGQGHNEQFF. CDR3 coding DNA: TGTGCCAGCACCCTGGGACAGGGACACAATGAGCAGTTCTTC.

The chain is built from TRBV27 and TRBJ2-3; tentative D call: TRBD1 (5 bases). The CDR3 length is 15 residues. The germline gives CDR1 MNHEY, CDR2 SMNVEV (reference sequence). Trimming left V 3 bases short and J 6 bases short, with 16 bases between. The CDR3 DNA reads as TGTGCCAGCAGTTTGGGGCGTGCCCAAGGGGATACGCAGTATTTT. Its protein is CASSLGRAQGDTQYF.